The entry below gives a single T cell receptor (beta chain) sequence along with its context. The CDR3 length is 14 residues. Germline V gene data show CDR1 as LNHDA and CDR2 as SQIVND (reference sequence). Trimming stripped 9 bases from V and 4 bases from J, with 15 bases between. This record belongs to a study of blood T cell repertoires in COVID-19. On the study more broadly: COVID-19 samples collected from the United States, Italy and Spain covered acute and convalescent phases.

In the original processing: How many nucleated cells were present was estimated from reference gene primer amplification. Profiling relied on immunoSEQ multiplex PCR, and the TCRdb table lists in-frame clones only, not all of them. The V and J calls and clone size were taken over from that table, and D and trimming were inferred from the DNA. This repertoire shows 130,000 to 150,000 clones, roughly 87% found once; its top ten account for over 1.5%. The clonotype was recovered from a man in his 70s with acute or convalescent COVID-19. The V and J genes are TRBV19 and TRBJ2-2; the D gene is possibly TRBD2 (6 bases). Specimen: peripheral blood. The CDR3 bases are TGTGCCAGCCACCAACGGGGGAGCACCGGGGAGCTGTTTTTT. Translated, it gives CASHQRGSTGELFF. The whole variable domain, remainder taken from reference TRBV19 and TRBJ2-2, is DGGITQSPKYLFRKEGQNVTLSCEQNLNHDAMYWYRQDPGQGLRLIYYSQIVNDFQKGDIAEGYSVSREKKESFPLTVTSAQKNPTAFYLCASHQRGSTGELFFGEGSRLTVL.